These 9 T cell receptor beta chains originate from one sample sequenced in a study of T cells in localized non-small cell lung cancer (dated by TCRdb to the early 2020s). The library was produced with the immunoSEQ multiplex PCR assay. TCRdb re-hosts the immuneACCESS table, in-frame sequences only. Its copies lack some clones; in the studies checked, an unresolved V gene accounts for under half of them, and the cause for the rest is not known. This sample gives roughly 600 clones in total; just under 20% of them show up just once. The top ten hold about 51% of the sample. Sequenced here: lung tumor tissue, sampled before any cancer treatment. The origin of the receptors is a male donor aged 60 or older with stage I squamous cell lung carcinoma.

This chain connects TRBV18 to TRBJ2-7; perhaps TRBD1 as D (6 bases). From germline, CDR1 is KGHSH and CDR2 LQKENI. There are 14 residues in the CDR3. Trimming cost V 6 bases and J 2 bases, with 14 bases left between them. The CDR3, as DNA: TGTGCCAGCTCCGTGCAACAGGGACCCTACGAGCAGTACGTC. Translated, it gives CASSVQQGPYEQYV.

A few counts support this clone. This chain joins TRBV6-8 and TRBJ2-3, with 7 bases aligning to TRBD1. The CDR3 consists of 15 residues. Unmatched junction bases numbered 12, after V lost 5 bases and J lost 7 bases. CDR1 is MNHGY and CDR2 is SAAAGT in the germline V gene. The CDR3 DNA reads as TGTGCCAGCAGTACCAGACAGGGTGGAACGAATACGCAGTATTTT. It is translated as CASSTRQGGTNTQYF.

This clone came up a few times. V is TRBV6-8 and J is TRBJ1-1; D remains unclear. Trimming left V 5 bases short and J 1 base short, with 8 bases between. Per the germline V gene, CDR1 is MNHGY and CDR2 is SAAAGT. This CDR3 contains 13 residues. This chain's CDR3 is CASSDSGNTEAFF. The CDR3 nucleotides are TGTGCCAGCAGTGATTCGGGGAACACTGAAGCTTTCTTT.

This CDR3 reads CASSPSPYEQYF. The DNA of the CDR3 is TGTGCCAGCTCACCGTCCCCTTACGAGCAGTACTTC. The chain recombines TRBV18 with TRBJ2-7; D remains unclear. Germline V gives CDR1 KGHSH, CDR2 LQKENI. V lost 3 bases and J 4 bases, leaving 7 bases between the germline ends. The CDR3 length is 12 residues.

This clone has more than one count but fewer than ten. The chain combines TRBV7-4 with TRBJ2-1; D gene unclear. This CDR3 spans 13 amino acids. With 5 bases removed from V and 5 bases from J, the gap between germline ends came to 10 bases. Per the germline V gene, CDR1 is SGHVT and CDR2 is SQSDAQ. The CDR3 DNA reads as TGTGCCAGCAGCGCCTACTCTGACAATGAGCAGTTCTTC. Its translation is CASSAYSDNEQFF. The variable domain in full, with the rest retrieved from reference TRBV7-4 and TRBJ2-1, is GAGVSQSPRYKVAKRGRDVALRCDSISGHVTLYWYRQTLGQGSEVLTYSQSDAQRDKSGRPSGRFSAERPERSVSTLKIQRTEQGDSAVYLCASSAYSDNEQFFGPGTRLTVL.

The chain combines TRBV12-2 with TRBJ2-3; TRBD2 is taken as the D call from the table, unchecked against the DNA. TRBV12-2 is a documented pseudogene. The CDR3 spans 14 residues. The CDR3 nucleotides are TGTGCCTACTGGGGAGCTTCTAGCACAGATACGCAGTATTTT. This encodes CAYWGASSTDTQYF.

The chain uses TRBV11-3 and TRBJ1-2, with D tentatively TRBD1 (6 bases). Germline V gene lookup returns CDR1 SGHNT and CDR2 YENEEA. This CDR3 spans 14 amino acids. V was shortened by 4 bases and J by 2 bases, with 11 bases between the two germline ends. The CDR3 sequence: CASSSPGQNYGYTF. DNA for the CDR3: TGTGCCAGCAGCTCCCCAGGACAGAACTATGGCTACACCTTC.

This clone was detected only a few times. V and J are TRBV6-8 and TRBJ2-7; the match to TRBD2 covers 9 bases. CDR1 MNHGY and CDR2 SAAAGT come from the germline V gene. V shed 7 bases, J shed 5 bases, and the junction held 9 bases outside the gene matches. CDR3 size: 14 residues. CDR3 nucleotide sequence: TGTGCCAGCATTTATAGCGGGAGCGGCAACGAGCAGTACTTC. Its translation is CASIYSGSGNEQYF.

This clone appeared a few times. The genes are TRBV11-3 and TRBJ2-2; D is unclear. V gave up 0 bases and J gave up 5 bases, with 13 bases separating them. This CDR3 has 16 amino acids. Germline V gives CDR1 SGHNT, CDR2 YENEEA. CDR3 loop: CASSLDSPLNTGELFF. In DNA, the CDR3 is TGTGCCAGCAGCTTAGACAGTCCCTTAAATACCGGGGAGCTGTTTTTT.